This T cell receptor beta chain comes out of a study of OX40 agonist ivuxolimab in advanced cancers. Germline lookup yields CDR1 KGHSH and CDR2 LQKENI. J gave up 1 base and V 6 bases, and 4 bases lay outside the gene matches. This CDR3 region has 15 residues. Clones were read by immunoSEQ multiplex PCR, and TCRdb kept only the in-frame ones, dropping some. The sample lists about 69,000 clones; around 90% were seen once. The chain uses TRBV18 and TRBJ2-2, with 8 bases fitting TRBD2. The TCR was taken from an adult with an advanced solid tumor such as melanoma, head and neck, liver or kidney cancer. The input for sequencing was CD4+ or CD8+ T cells sorted from blood, taken in a trial of the OX40 agonist ivuxolimab. Written as DNA, the CDR3 is TGTGCCAGCTCTCGGGGACTAGTGAACACCGGGGAGCTGTTTTTT. Translating it yields CASSRGLVNTGELFF.